This T cell receptor beta chain is drawn from a study of cytomegalovirus exposure and HLA in healthy donors. Study-wide findings and caveats: Reports showed the classifier diagnosing cytomegalovirus status with high specificity and sensitivity. In an earlier analysis, in some 500 donors, most V segments appeared productive either ~87% or ~30% of the time.

To note about this clone: The antigen remains undetermined.

The CDR3 has 15 residues. V was pared by 5 bases and J by 0 bases, with 13 bases between. The germline V gene encodes CDR1 MDHEN and CDR2 SYDVKM. Primers for the PCR totalled 60 Vbeta and 13 Jbeta. The table came from immunoSEQ multiplex PCR; TCRdb's copy has only in-frame clones and leaves some out. The repertoire includes around 300,000 clones, 84% of them detected once, and 1.5% to 2.5% sits in the top ten. The sequence derives from a woman between 35 and 50 years old in good health and CMV-seropositive. Sequencing was done on a sample of PBMCs. The chain uses TRBV28 and TRBJ2-5; D not certain. CDR3 region: CASSPISRYQETQYF. The CDR3 nucleotides read TGTGCCAGCAGTCCGATTTCACGGTACCAAGAGACCCAGTACTTC.